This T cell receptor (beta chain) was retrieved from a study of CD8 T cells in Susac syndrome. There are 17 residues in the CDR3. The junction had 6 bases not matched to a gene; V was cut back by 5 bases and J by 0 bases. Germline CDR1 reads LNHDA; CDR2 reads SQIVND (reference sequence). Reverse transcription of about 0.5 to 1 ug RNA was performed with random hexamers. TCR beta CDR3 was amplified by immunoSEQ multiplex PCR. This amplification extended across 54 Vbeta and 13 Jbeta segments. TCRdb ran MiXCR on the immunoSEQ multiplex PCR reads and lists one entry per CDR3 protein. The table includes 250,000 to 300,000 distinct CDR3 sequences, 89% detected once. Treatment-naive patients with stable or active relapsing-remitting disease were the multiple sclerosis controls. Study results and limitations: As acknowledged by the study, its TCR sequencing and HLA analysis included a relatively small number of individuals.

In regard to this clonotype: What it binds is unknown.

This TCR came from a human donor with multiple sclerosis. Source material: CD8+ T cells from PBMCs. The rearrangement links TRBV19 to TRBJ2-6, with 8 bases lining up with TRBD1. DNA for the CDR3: TGTGCCAGTAGTTTGTCAGGGGGCTCCTCTGGGGCCAACGTCCTGACTTTC. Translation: CASSLSGGSSGANVLTF.